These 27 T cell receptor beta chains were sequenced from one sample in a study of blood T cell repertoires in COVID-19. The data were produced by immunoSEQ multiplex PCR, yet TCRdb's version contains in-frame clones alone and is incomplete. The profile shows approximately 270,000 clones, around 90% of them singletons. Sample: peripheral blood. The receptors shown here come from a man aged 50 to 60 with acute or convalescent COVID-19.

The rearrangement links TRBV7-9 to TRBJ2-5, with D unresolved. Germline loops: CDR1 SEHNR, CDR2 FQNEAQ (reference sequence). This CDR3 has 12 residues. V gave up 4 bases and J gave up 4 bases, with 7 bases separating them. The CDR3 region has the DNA TGTGCCAGCAGCTCGATTAGAGAGACCCAGTACTTC. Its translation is CASSSIRETQYF.

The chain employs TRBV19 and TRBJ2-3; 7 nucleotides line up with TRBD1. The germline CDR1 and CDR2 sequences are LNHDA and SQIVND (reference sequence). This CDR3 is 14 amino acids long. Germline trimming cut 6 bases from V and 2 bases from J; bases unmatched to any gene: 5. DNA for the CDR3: TGTGCCAGTAGGCAGGGGGTGGACACAGATACGCAGTATTTT. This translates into CASRQGVDTDTQYF. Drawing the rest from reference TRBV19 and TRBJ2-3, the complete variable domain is DGGITQSPKYLFRKEGQNVTLSCEQNLNHDAMYWYRQDPGQGLRLIYYSQIVNDFQKGDIAEGYSVSREKKESFPLTVTSAQKNPTAFYLCASRQGVDTDTQYFGPGTRLTVL.

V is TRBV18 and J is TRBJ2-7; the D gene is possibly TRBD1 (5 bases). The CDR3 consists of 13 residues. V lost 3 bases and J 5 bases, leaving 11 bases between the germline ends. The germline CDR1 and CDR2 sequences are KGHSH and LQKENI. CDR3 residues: CASSPQGQHEQYF. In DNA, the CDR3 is TGTGCCAGCTCACCGCAGGGTCAGCACGAGCAGTACTTC.

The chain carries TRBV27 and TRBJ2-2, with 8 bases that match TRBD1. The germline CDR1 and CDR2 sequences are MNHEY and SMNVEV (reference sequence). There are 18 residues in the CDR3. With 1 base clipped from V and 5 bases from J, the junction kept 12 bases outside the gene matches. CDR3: CASSLLGPRGPLTGELFF. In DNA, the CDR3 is TGTGCCAGCAGTTTATTAGGTCCCAGGGGGCCGCTAACCGGGGAGCTGTTTTTT.

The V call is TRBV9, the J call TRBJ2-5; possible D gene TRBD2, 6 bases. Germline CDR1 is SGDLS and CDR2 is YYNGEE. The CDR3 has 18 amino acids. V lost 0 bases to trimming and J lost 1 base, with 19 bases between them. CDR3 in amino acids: CASSVEGWGVSGQETQYF. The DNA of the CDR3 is TGTGCCAGCAGCGTAGAGGGATGGGGAGTTAGCGGCCAAGAGACCCAGTACTTC.

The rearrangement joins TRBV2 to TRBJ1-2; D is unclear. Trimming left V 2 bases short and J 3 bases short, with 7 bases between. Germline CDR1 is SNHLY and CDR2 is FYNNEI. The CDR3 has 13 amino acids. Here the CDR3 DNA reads TGTGCCAGCAGTGAAATCGGTTACTATGGCTACACCTTC. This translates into CASSEIGYYGYTF.

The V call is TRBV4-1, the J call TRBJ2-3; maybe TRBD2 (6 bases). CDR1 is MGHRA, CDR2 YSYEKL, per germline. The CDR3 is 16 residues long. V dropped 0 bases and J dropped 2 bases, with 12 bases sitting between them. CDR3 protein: CASSQDLLAITDTQYF. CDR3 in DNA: TGCGCCAGCAGCCAAGATTTGCTAGCGATCACAGATACGCAGTATTTT.

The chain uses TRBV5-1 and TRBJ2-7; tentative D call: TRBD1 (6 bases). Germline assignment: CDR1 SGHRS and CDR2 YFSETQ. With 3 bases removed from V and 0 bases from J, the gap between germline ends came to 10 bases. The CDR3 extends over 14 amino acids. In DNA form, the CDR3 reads TGCGCCAGCAGCTCCTTAGGGGGCTCCTACGAGCAGTACTTC. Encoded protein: CASSSLGGSYEQYF.

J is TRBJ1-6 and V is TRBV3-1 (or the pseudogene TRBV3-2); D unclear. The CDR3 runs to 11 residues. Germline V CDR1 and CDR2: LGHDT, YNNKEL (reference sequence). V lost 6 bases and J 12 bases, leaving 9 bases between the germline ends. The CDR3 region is CASRSSGPLHF. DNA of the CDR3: TGTGCCAGCAGAAGCAGCGGACCCCTCCACTTT.

The CDR3: CASSQEAGHGYTF. Here the CDR3 DNA reads TGTGCCAGCAGCCAGGAGGCGGGGCACGGCTACACCTTC. The rearrangement links TRBV14 to TRBJ1-2; D might be TRBD1 (5 bases). The CDR3 has 13 amino acids. Germline V lookup: CDR1 SGHDN, CDR2 FVKESK. Trimming shortened V by 3 bases and J by 8 bases, and 13 bases separated the two germline ends.

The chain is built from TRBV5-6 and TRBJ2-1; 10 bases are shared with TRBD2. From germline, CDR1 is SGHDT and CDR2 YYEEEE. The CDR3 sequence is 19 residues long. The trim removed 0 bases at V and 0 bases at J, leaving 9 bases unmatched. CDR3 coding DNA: TGTGCCAGCAGCTTGGTCAGCGGGGGGGCCTCAAGCTCCTACAATGAGCAGTTCTTC. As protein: CASSLVSGGASSSYNEQFF.

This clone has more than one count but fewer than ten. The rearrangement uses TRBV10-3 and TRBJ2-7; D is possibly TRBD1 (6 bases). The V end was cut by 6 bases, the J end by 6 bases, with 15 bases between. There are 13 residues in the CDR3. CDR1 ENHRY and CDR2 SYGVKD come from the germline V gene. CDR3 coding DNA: TGTGCCATCAGGCATCCCACAGGGCTCGAGCAGTACTTC. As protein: CAIRHPTGLEQYF.

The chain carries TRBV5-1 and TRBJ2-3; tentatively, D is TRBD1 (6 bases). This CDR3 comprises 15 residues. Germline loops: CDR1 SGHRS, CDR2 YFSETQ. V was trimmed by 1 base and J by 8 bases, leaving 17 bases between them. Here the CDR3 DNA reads TGCGCCAGCAGCTTGAGGGGGACCGGGGAAGGTACGCAGTATTTT. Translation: CASSLRGTGEGTQYF.

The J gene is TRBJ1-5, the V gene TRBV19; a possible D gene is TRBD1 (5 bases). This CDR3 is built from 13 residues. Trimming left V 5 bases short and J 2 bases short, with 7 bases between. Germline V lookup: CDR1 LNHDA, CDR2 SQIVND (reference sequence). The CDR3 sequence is CASSGARNQPQHF. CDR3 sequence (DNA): TGTGCCAGTAGTGGGGCCCGCAATCAGCCCCAGCATTTT.

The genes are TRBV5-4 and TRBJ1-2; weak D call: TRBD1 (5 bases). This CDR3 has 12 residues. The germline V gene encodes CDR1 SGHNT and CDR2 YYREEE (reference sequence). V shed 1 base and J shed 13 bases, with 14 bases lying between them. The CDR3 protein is CASSLTGGRATF. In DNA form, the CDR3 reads TGTGCCAGCAGCTTGACAGGCGGCAGGGCCACCTTC.

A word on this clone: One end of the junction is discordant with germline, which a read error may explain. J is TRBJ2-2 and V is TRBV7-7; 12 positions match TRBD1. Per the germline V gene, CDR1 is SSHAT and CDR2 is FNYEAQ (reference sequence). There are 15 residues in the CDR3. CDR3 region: CGTGGALGTTGELFF. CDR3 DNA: TGCGGGACAGGGGGCGCCCTAGGCACCACCGGGGAGCTGTTTTTT.

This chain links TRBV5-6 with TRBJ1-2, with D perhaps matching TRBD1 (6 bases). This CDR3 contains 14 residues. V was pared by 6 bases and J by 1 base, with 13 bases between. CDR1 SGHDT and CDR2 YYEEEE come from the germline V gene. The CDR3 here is CASKVGQHNYGYTF. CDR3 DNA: TGTGCCAGCAAAGTTGGACAGCATAACTATGGCTACACCTTC.

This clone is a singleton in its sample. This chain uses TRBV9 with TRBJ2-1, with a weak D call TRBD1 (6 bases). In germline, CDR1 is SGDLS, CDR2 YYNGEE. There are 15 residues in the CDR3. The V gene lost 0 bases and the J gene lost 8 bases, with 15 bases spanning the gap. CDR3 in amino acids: CASSVDGNPGDEQFF. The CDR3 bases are TGTGCCAGCAGCGTAGACGGGAACCCAGGGGATGAGCAGTTCTTC.

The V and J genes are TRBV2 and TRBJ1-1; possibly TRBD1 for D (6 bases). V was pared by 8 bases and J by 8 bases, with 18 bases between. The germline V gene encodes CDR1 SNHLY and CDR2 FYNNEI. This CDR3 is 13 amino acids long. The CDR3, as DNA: TGTGCCAGCCGCGAGGTACAGGGTGCAGAAGCTTTCTTT. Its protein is CASREVQGAEAFF.

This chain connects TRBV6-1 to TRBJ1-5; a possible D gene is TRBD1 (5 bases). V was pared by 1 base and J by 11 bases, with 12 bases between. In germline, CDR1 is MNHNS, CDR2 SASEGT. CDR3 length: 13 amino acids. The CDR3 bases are TGTGCCAGCAGTGAAGATCAAGTCAGGGCCCAGCATTTT. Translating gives CASSEDQVRAQHF.

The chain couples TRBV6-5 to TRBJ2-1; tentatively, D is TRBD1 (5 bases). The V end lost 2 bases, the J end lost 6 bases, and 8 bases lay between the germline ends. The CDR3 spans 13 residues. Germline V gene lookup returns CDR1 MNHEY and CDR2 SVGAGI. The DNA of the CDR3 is TGTGCCAGCAGTTACAGGGGTTCCAATGAGCAGTTCTTC. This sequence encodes CASSYRGSNEQFF.

This CDR3 is CASSTTAHAFF. The CDR3 nucleotides are TGTGCCAGCAGTACGACAGCTCACGCTTTCTTT. This chain links TRBV12-3 or TRBV12-4 with TRBJ1-1; a weak D match, TRBD1 (5 bases). Trimming removed 5 bases from V and 11 bases from J, with 12 bases in between. The length of the CDR3 is 11 residues.

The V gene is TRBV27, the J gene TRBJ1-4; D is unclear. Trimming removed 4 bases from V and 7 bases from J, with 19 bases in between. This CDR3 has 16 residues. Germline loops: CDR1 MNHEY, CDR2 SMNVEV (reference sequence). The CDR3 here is CASSWALTGEAEKLFF. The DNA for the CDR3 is TGTGCCAGCAGTTGGGCTTTAACCGGGGAGGCTGAAAAACTGTTTTTT.

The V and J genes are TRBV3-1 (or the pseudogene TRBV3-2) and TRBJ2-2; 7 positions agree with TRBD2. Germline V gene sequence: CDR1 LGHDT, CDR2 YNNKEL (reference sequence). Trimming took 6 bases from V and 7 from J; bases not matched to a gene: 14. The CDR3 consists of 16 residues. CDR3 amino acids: CASSPLLAEAGGELFF. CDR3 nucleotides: TGTGCCAGCAGTCCGCTTCTAGCGGAGGCGGGCGGGGAGCTGTTTTTT.

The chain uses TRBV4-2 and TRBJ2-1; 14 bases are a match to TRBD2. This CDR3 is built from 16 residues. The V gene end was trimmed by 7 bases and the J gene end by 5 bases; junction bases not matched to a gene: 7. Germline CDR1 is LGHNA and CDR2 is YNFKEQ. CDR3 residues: CASTPGLAGAHNEQFF. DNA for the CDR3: TGTGCCAGCACCCCGGGACTAGCGGGGGCCCACAATGAGCAGTTCTTC.

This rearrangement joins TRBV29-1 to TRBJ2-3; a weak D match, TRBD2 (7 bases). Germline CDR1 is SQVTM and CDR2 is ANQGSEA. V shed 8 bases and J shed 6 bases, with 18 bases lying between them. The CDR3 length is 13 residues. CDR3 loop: CSFLWGGRDTQYF. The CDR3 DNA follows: TGCAGCTTCCTATGGGGGGGGCGGGATACGCAGTATTTT.

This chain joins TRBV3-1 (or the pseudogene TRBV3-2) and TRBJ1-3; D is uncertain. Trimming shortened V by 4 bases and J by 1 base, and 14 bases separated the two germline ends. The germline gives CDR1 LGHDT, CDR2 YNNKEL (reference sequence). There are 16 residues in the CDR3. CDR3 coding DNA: TGTGCCAGCAGCCCCTCCGGGAGCAAATCTGGAAACACCATATATTTT. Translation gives CASSPSGSKSGNTIYF.